This T cell receptor (beta chain) was identified during a study of Graves' ophthalmopathy and Graves' hyperthyroidism. The sample holds many counts of this clonotype. CDR3 regions of TCR beta were amplified from RNA transcripts. The workflow started with a first-round RT-PCR run with HTBI primers and then moved on to a second-round multiplex PCR. TCRdb passed the multiplex PCR reads through MiXCR, listing each CDR3 protein once. This sample has more than 300,000 distinct CDR3 sequences, with about 18% found just once. Germline trimming cut 5 bases from V and 1 base from J; bases unmatched to any gene: 10. CDR3 length equals 16 residues. Germline V gene lookup returns CDR1 MNHEY and CDR2 SMNVEV (reference sequence).

The rearrangement links TRBV27 to TRBJ1-1, with 7 bases aligning to TRBD1. The sequencing sample was made of peripheral blood. The sequence was obtained from an adult woman with stable Graves' hyperthyroidism. CDR3 nucleotides: TGTGCCAGCAGTCCATATAGGGGGCTCACGAACACTGAAGCTTTCTTT. It yields the protein CASSPYRGLTNTEAFF.